The T cell receptor beta chain described here comes from a study of CD8+ T cells in alopecia areata. The wider study: Patients received oral tofacitinib, 5 to 10 mg twice daily, for moderate-to-severe alopecia areata.

Investigators isolated RNA and reverse transcribed it into cDNA to act as the sequencing template. Measured with immunoSEQ multiplex PCR; TCRdb has only the in-frame clones, and not every one. Of 150,000 to 200,000 clones listed, roughly 50% are singletons. V lost 2 bases and J lost 12; bases outside the gene matches: 6. The V gene's germline CDR1 is MNHEY and CDR2 SVGAGI. The CDR3 is 14 amino acids. Treatment in this sample: oral pan-JAK inhibitor, 5-10 mg twice daily. The sample holds a few counts of this clone. V and J are TRBV6-5 and TRBJ2-1, with 11 bases that match TRBD2. The source was CD8+ T cells sorted from blood, collected at week 24, from a patient treated with tofacitinib. The origin of this receptor is a human donor with alopecia areata. The CDR3 bases are TGTGCCAGCAGTTACGGGACTAGCGGTGTGGGGCAGTTCTTC. Translation gives CASSYGTSGVGQFF.